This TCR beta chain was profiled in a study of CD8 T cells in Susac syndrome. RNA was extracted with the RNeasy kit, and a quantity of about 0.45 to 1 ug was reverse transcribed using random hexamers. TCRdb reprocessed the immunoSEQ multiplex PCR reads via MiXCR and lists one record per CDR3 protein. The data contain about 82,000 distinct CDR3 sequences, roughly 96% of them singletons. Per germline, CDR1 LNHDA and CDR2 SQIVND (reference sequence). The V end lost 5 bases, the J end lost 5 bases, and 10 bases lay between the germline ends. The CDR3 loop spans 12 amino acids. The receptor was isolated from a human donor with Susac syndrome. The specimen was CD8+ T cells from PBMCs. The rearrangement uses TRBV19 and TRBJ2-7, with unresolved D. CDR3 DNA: TGTGCCAGTAGTGTGAATCGGGACGAGCAGTACTTC. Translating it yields CASSVNRDEQYF.